Listed below are T cell receptor beta chains from one sample, sequenced in a study of PD-1 blockade in classical Hodgkin lymphoma. Sequencing used immunoSEQ multiplex PCR; TCRdb keeps in-frame clones, though not all of them. The data show about 94,000 clones, with roughly nine tenths seen just once and approximately 12% held by the top ten. Sample: peripheral blood mononuclear cells (PBMCs), taken before the second cycle of nivolumab. The receptors were sampled from a human donor with classical Hodgkin lymphoma. CDR3s include the opening cysteine and the closing phenylalanine or tryptophan. D genes are given only for firm matches. Clone size appears in some rows only: once, few, many, or a class for an expanded clone.

>TRBJ2-3|TRBV30|NA|NA
TGTGCCTGGAGTAAGGAGGGCCGGGGCCGCACAGATACGCAGTATTTT
CAWSKEGRGRTDTQYF
>TRBJ2-7|TRBV21-1|NA|NA
TGTGCCAGCAGCACCGGGGACAGGGGGTGGTACGAGCAGTACTTC
CASSTGDRGWYEQYF
>TRBJ2-1|TRBV27|TRBD2|NA
TGTGCCAGCAGCCCAGGACTAGCGGGAGTAAACTTCGTCAATGAGCAGTTCTTC
CASSPGLAGVNFVNEQFF
>TRBJ1-1|TRBV28|TRBD1|NA
TGTGCCAGCAGCCGTGACAGGGTTGAAGCTTTCTTT
CASSRDRVEAFF
>TRBJ2-7|TRBV5-6|NA|NA
TGTGCCAGCAGCTTGGGTCCGGGAAGCTCCTACGAGCAGTACTTC
CASSLGPGSSYEQYF
>TRBJ2-7|TRBV6-1|NA|NA
TGTGCCAGCAGGGCCCCGGGGGTGAGATCCGACGAGCAGTACTTC
CASRAPGVRSDEQYF
>TRBJ2-7|TRBV6-1|TRBD1|NA
TGTGCCAGCAGTGACCACCTGACAGGGAGCTCCTACGAGCAGTACTTC
CASSDHLTGSSYEQYF
>TRBJ2-2|TRBV7-9|NA|NA
TGTGCCAGCAGCTTAGTCCCAGGGAACACCGGGGAGCTGTTTTTT
CASSLVPGNTGELFF
>TRBJ2-3|TRBV11-3|NA|once
TGTGCCAGCAGCCCGGGGCACACAGATACGCAGTATTTT
CASSPGHTDTQYF
>TRBJ1-1|TRBV19|TRBD1|few
TGTGCCAGTAGTAGTGACAGGGCAAACACTGAAGCTTTCTTT
CASSSDRANTEAFF
>TRBJ2-7|TRBV4-2|NA|NA
TGTGCCAGCAGCCAACTCCGACAGGATTCCTACGAGCAGTACTTC
CASSQLRQDSYEQYF
>TRBJ1-5|TRBV19|NA|NA
TGTGCCAGTAGTATAGTGGGCAGGTTCGGCAATCAGCCCCAGCATTTT
CASSIVGRFGNQPQHF
>TRBJ2-1|TRBV2|TRBD2|NA
TGTGCCAGCAGTAGGACTAGCGGGTACAATGAGCAGTTCTTC
CASSRTSGYNEQFF
>TRBJ2-7|TRBV5-4|TRBD1|NA
TGTGCCAGCAGCTTGGAAGGTCACAGGGGAGATTTTTACGAGCAGTACTTC
CASSLEGHRGDFYEQYF
>TRBJ1-2|TRBV5-4|NA|NA
TGTGCCAGCAGCTTTTTTGAGGGGGACTATGGCTACACCTTC
CASSFFEGDYGYTF
>TRBJ1-1|TRBV27|TRBD1|NA
TGTGCCAGTAGACGGCCAGGGGGCGGGAACACTGAAGCTTTCTTT
CASRRPGGGNTEAFF
>TRBJ1-1|TRBV27|NA|few
TGTGCCAGCAAGATCCCCGGACAGAGTAAAGCTTTCTTT
CASKIPGQSKAFF
>TRBJ1-5|TRBV7-2|TRBD1|NA
TGTGCCAGCAGCCGACAGGGAATTACCCACAATCAGCCCCAGCATTTT
CASSRQGITHNQPQHF
>TRBJ1-4|TRBV27|TRBD1|NA
TGTGCCAGCAGGAGGGGGCCGCCTAATGAAAAACTGTTTTTT
CASRRGPPNEKLFF
>TRBJ1-2|TRBV5-1|NA|NA
TGCGCCAGCAGCTTGGTGGGGGACGTGAACTATGGCTACACCTTC
CASSLVGDVNYGYTF